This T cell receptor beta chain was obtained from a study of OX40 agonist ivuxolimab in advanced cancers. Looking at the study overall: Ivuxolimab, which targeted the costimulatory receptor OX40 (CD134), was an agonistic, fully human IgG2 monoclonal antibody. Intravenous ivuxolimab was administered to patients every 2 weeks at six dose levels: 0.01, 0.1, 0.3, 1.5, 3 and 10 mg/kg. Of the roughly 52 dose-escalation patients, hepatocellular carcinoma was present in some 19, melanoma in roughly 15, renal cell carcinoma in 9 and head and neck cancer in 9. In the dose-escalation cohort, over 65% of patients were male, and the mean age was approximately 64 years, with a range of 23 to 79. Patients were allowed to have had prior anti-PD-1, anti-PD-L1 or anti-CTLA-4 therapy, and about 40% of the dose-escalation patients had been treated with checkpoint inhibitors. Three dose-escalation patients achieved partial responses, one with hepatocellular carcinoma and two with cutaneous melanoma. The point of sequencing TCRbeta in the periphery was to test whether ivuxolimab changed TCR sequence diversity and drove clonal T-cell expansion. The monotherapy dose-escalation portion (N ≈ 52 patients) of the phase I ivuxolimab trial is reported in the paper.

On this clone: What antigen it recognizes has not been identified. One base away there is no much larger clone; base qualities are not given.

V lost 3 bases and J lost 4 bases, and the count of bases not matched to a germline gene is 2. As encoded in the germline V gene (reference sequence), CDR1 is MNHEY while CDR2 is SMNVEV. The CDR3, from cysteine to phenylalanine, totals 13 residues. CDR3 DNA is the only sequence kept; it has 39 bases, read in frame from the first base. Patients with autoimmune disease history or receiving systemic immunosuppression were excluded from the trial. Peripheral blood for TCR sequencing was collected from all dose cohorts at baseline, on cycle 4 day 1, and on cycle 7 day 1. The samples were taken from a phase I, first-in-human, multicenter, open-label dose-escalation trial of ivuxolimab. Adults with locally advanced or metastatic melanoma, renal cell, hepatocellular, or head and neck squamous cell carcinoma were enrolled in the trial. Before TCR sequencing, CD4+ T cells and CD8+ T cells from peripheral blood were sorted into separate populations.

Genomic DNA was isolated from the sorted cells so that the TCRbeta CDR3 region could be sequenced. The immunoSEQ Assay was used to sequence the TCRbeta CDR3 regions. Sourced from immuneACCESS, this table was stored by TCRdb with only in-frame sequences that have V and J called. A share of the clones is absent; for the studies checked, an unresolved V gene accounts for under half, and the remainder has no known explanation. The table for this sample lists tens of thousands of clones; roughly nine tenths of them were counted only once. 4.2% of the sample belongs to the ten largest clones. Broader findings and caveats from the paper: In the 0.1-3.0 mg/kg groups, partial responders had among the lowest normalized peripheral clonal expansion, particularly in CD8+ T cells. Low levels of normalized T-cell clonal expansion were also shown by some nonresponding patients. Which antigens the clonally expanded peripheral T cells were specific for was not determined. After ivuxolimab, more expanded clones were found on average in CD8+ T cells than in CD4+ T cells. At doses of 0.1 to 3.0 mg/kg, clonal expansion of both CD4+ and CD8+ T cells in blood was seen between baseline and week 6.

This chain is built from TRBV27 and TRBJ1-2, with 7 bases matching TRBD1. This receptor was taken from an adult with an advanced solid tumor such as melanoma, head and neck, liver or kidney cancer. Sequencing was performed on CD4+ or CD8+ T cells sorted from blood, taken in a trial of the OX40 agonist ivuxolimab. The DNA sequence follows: TGTGCCAGCAGTTTCCGGACAGGCTATGGCTACACCTTC. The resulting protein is CASSFRTGYGYTF.